The rows below give T cell receptor beta chains drawn from one sample of a study of OX40 agonist ivuxolimab in advanced cancers. Clones were read by immunoSEQ multiplex PCR, and TCRdb kept only the in-frame ones, dropping some. The sample includes under 45,000 clones, 80% of them seen just once. The starting material was CD4+ or CD8+ T cells sorted from blood, obtained in a trial of the OX40 agonist ivuxolimab. These receptors came from an adult with an advanced solid tumor such as melanoma, head and neck, liver or kidney cancer. Each CDR3 is given with its conserved first and last residue. D genes are given only for firm matches. Clone size is stated in some rows and not others, as once, few, many or a class when expanded.

clone size,D gene,V gene,J gene,CDR3 DNA,CDR3 protein
NA,NA,TRBV5-1,TRBJ1-4,TGCGCCAGCAGCTTGGCGGATCAGGGGGAAAAACTGTTTTTT,CASSLADQGEKLFF
once,NA,TRBV5-4,TRBJ2-3,TGTGCCAGCAGCTTGGGACAGACCACAGATACGCAGTATTTT,CASSLGQTTDTQYF
NA,NA,TRBV6-5,TRBJ2-5,TGTGCCAGCAGTTACACCACGTCGGAGACCCAGTACTTC,CASSYTTSETQYF
NA,NA,TRBV19,TRBJ2-3,TGTGCCAGTAGCGAGGTGGGACATGGCACAGATACGCAGTATTTT,CASSEVGHGTDTQYF
NA,NA,TRBV5-5,TRBJ2-1,TGTGCCAGCAGCCCCCGCCTGACAATCCGGGAGAATGAGCAGTTCTTC,CASSPRLTIRENEQFF
NA,TRBD2,TRBV27,TRBJ2-7,TGTGCCAGCAGTCCGCCGGGACTAGCGGGAGGGCCCCTCCACGAGCAGTACTTC,CASSPPGLAGGPLHEQYF
NA,TRBD2,TRBV25-1,TRBJ2-7,TGTGCCAGCAGTTCTAGCGGGAGAACTGCCTACGAGCAGTACTTC,CASSSSGRTAYEQYF
few,TRBD1,TRBV11-2,TRBJ1-4,TGTGCCAGCAGCGTGGGACAGTCTAATGAAAAACTGTTTTTT,CASSVGQSNEKLFF
NA,NA,TRBV6-5,TRBJ2-1,TGTGCCAGCAGTTCCACTACTTCAGTAGGCAATGAGCAGTTCTTC,CASSSTTSVGNEQFF
NA,NA,TRBV6-5,TRBJ2-5,TGTGCCAGCGGAGAGACCCAGTACTTC,CASGETQYF
NA,NA,TRBV5-6,TRBJ2-5,TGTGCCAGCAGCTTGAGGCAGGGTGTTCAGGAAGAGACCCAGTACTTC,CASSLRQGVQEETQYF
NA,NA,TRBV6-5,TRBJ1-6,TGTGCCAGCAGTTACGCCACAGGGAGTTTATCACCCCTCCACTTT,CASSYATGSLSPLHF
NA,NA,TRBV7-8,TRBJ1-3,TGTGCCAGCAGCTTAGGATCGGGCACCATATATTTT,CASSLGSGTIYF
NA,NA,TRBV4-1,TRBJ2-4,TGCGCCAGCACCCCCCCGGCAGGGAAAAACATTCAGTACTTC,CASTPPAGKNIQYF
once,NA,TRBV25-1,TRBJ1-1,TGTGCCAGCCATGACAGAAACACTGAAGCTTTCTTT,CASHDRNTEAFF
NA,TRBD1,TRBV5-4,TRBJ1-1,TGTGCCAGCAGCCGGACAGGGGGACCAAACACTGAAGCTTTCTTT,CASSRTGGPNTEAFF
NA,NA,TRBV7-9,TRBJ1-4,TGTGCCAGCAGCTCCCGCACCTCCGGGGTTGGGGAAAAACTGTTTTTT,CASSSRTSGVGEKLFF
NA,NA,TRBV27,TRBJ1-2,TGTGCCAGCAGTTTCGGGCAGGGGTATGGCTACACCTTC,CASSFGQGYGYTF